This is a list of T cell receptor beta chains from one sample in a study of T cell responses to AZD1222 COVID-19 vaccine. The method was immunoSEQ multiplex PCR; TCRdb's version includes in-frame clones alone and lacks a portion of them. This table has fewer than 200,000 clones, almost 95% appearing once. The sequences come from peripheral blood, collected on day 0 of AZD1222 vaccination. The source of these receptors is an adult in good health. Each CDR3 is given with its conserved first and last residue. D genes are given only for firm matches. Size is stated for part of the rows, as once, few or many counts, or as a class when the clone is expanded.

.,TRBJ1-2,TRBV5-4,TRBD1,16,CASSDGRQGARGGYTF,TGTGCCAGCAGCGACGGTCGACAGGGGGCGCGGGGAGGCTACACCTTC
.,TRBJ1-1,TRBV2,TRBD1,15,CASREHRGRNTEAFF,TGTGCCAGCAGGGAACACAGGGGGAGGAACACTGAAGCTTTCTTT
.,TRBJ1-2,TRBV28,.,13,CASSLGTNYGYTF,TGTGCCAGCTCACTCGGGACCAACTATGGCTACACCTTC
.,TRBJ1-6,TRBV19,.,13,CASSADRNSPLHF,TGTGCCAGTAGTGCCGACAGAAATTCACCCCTCCACTTT
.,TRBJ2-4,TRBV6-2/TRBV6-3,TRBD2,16,CASSSYKTSGSNIQYF,TGTGCCAGCAGTTCCTACAAAACTAGCGGGAGTAACATTCAGTACTTC
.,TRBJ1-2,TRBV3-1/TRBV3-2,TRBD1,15,CASSQGRQGYYGYTF,TGTGCCAGCAGCCAGGGCCGACAGGGCTACTATGGCTACACCTTC
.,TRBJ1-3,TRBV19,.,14,CASIPQVGGNTIYF,TGTGCCAGTATTCCCCAAGTTGGTGGAAACACCATATATTTT
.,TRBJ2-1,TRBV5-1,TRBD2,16,CASSLGSVAGVEEQFF,TGCGCCAGCAGCTTGGGGTCGGTAGCGGGAGTGGAGGAGCAGTTCTTC
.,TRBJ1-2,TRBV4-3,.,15,CASSQDRVSGYGYTF,TGCGCCAGCAGCCAAGACAGGGTAAGCGGCTATGGCTACACCTTC
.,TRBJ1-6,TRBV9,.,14,CASSVAGSDSPLHF,TGTGCCAGCAGCGTAGCAGGATCAGATTCACCCCTCCACTTT
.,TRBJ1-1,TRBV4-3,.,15,CASSQGYQINTEAFF,TGCGCCAGCAGCCAAGGCTATCAAATAAACACTGAAGCTTTCTTT
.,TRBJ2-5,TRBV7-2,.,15,CASSLVPLGAETQYF,TGTGCCAGCAGCTTAGTACCGTTGGGTGCGGAGACCCAGTACTTC
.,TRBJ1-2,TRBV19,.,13,CASTQGWDYGYTF,TGTGCCAGTACCCAAGGGTGGGACTATGGCTACACCTTC
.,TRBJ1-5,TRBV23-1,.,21,CASSQSPQHRTNDNSNQPQHF,TGCGCCAGCAGTCAATCGCCCCAACACAGGACGAATGATAATAGCAATCAGCCCCAGCATTTT
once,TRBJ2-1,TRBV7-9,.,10,CASTGIEQFF,TGTGCCAGCACTGGGATCGAGCAGTTCTTC
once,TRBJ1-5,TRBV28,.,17,CASSRRFFSPVNQPQHF,TGTGCCAGCAGTCGGAGATTCTTCTCCCCGGTCAATCAGCCCCAGCATTTT
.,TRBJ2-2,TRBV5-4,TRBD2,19,CASSLLTSSGPRGTGELFF,TGTGCCAGCAGCCTATTAACGTCTAGCGGTCCTCGCGGGACCGGGGAGCTGTTTTTT
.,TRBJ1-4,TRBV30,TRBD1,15,CAWSVQQGANEKLFF,TGTGCCTGGAGTGTCCAACAGGGGGCTAATGAAAAACTGTTTTTT
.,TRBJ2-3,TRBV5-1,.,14,CASRPGASTDTQYF,TGCGCCAGCAGACCCGGGGCCAGCACAGATACGCAGTATTTT
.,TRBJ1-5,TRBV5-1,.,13,CASSGGPRQPQHF,TGCGCCAGCAGCGGAGGCCCCCGTCAGCCCCAGCATTTT
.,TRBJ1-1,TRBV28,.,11,CASRLITEAFF,TGTGCCAGCAGACTAATTACTGAAGCTTTCTTT
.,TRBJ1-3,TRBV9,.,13,CASSASRDDTIYF,TGTGCCAGCAGCGCCTCCAGGGACGACACCATATATTTT
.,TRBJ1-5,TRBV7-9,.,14,CASSLWGEGQPQHF,TGTGCCAGCAGCTTATGGGGGGAGGGTCAGCCCCAGCATTTT
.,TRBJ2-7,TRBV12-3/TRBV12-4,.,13,CASSLLNTYEQYF,TGTGCCAGCAGTCTCCTCAATACCTACGAGCAGTACTTC
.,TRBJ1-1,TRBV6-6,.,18,CASSPAQTTFSMNTEAFF,TGTGCCAGCAGTCCCGCGCAGACCACCTTCTCGATGAACACTGAAGCTTTCTTT
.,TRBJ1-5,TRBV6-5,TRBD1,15,CASSIPGQGNQPQHF,TGTGCCAGCAGTATTCCGGGACAGGGCAATCAGCCCCAGCATTTT
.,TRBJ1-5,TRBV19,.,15,CASSMRTASNQPQHF,TGTGCCAGTAGTATGCGGACTGCTAGCAATCAGCCCCAGCATTTT
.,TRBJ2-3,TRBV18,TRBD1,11,CASSPGQVPNF,TGTGCCAGCTCACCGGGACAGGTACCGAATTTT
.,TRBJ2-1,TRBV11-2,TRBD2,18,CASSPWTSGRARVGEQFF,TGTGCCAGCAGCCCATGGACTAGCGGGAGGGCCCGCGTTGGAGAGCAGTTCTTC
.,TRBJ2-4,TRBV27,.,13,CASFSLAKNIQYF,TGTGCCAGTTTCAGCTTAGCCAAAAACATTCAGTACTTC
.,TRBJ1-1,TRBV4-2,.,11,CASSTGPEAFF,TGTGCCAGCAGCACAGGGCCTGAAGCTTTCTTT
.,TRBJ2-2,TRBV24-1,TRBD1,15,CATSDSGQGTGELFF,TGTGCCACCAGTGACTCGGGACAGGGGACCGGGGAGCTGTTTTTT
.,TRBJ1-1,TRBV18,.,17,CASSPRELWYMNTEAFF,TGTGCCAGCTCACCACGGGAACTGTGGTACATGAACACTGAAGCTTTCTTT
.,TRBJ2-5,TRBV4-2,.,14,CASSQGFRGETQYF,TGTGCCAGCAGCCAAGGTTTTAGGGGGGAGACCCAGTACTTC
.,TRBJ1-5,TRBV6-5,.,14,CASRRQDRNQPQHF,TGTGCCAGCAGGCGACAGGATCGCAATCAGCCCCAGCATTTT
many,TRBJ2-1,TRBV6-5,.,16,CASSYSWGDPYNEQFF,TGTGCCAGCAGTTACTCTTGGGGGGACCCCTACAATGAGCAGTTCTTC
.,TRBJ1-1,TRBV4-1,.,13,CASSLAVGTEAFF,TGCGCCAGCAGCCTGGCTGTCGGGACTGAAGCTTTCTTT
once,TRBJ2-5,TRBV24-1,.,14,CATMGGRRLETQYF,TGTGCCACCATGGGGGGGCGGCGCCTGGAGACCCAGTACTTC
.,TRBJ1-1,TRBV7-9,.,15,CASSLVQGFGTEAFF,TGTGCCAGCAGCTTAGTCCAGGGGTTCGGCACTGAAGCTTTCTTT
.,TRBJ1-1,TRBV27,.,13,CASSLRVSGEAFF,TGTGCCAGCAGTTTACGTGTTTCTGGGGAAGCTTTCTTT
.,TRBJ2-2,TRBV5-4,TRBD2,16,CASSRGLAGNTGELFF,TGTGCCAGCAGCCGGGGACTAGCGGGGAACACCGGGGAGCTGTTTTTT
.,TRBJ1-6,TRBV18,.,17,CASSDDPPFSYNSPLHF,TGTGCCAGCTCAGATGACCCACCCTTCTCCTATAATTCACCCCTCCACTTT
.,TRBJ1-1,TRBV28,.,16,CASSPGTTEWGTEAFF,TGTGCCAGCAGTCCCGGGACAACCGAGTGGGGCACTGAAGCTTTCTTT
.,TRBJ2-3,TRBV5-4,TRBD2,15,CASSESGREGDTQYF,TGTGCCAGCAGCGAGAGCGGGAGGGAAGGAGATACGCAGTATTTT
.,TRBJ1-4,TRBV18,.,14,CASSPSATNEKLFF,TGTGCCAGCTCACCATCTGCAACTAATGAAAAACTGTTTTTT
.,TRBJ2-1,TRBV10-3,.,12,CAISDRHDEQFF,TGTGCCATCAGCGACAGGCACGATGAGCAGTTCTTC
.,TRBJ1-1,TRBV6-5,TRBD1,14,CASSTQGVRTEAFF,TGTGCCAGCAGCACACAGGGGGTGAGGACTGAAGCTTTCTTT
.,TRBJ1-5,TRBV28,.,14,CASSPGTHNQPQHF,TGTGCCAGCAGTCCCGGGACACATAATCAGCCCCAGCATTTT
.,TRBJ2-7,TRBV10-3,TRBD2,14,CAIRELAGVSEQYF,TGTGCCATCAGGGAACTAGCGGGAGTGAGCGAGCAGTACTTC